The 5 T cell receptor beta chains in this list originate from one sample, sequenced in a study of T cells in localized non-small cell lung cancer. Sequenced by immunoSEQ multiplex PCR; TCRdb stores in-frame clones only, minus some. The table records more than 1,500 clones, less than 40% of them present only once. This sample comprised lung tumor tissue, obtained before any cancer treatment. These receptors originate from a man aged 35 to 70 with stage II lung adenocarcinoma.

This CDR3 is CASTQGSMNTEAFF. CDR3 DNA: TGTGCCAGCACGCAAGGAAGCATGAACACTGAAGCTTTCTTT. J is TRBJ1-1 and V is TRBV11-3; unclear D gene. Germline V gene data show CDR1 as SGHNT and CDR2 as YENEEA. This CDR3 contains 14 residues. Trimming left V 7 bases short and J 0 bases short, with 12 bases between.

The chain combines TRBV9 with TRBJ1-2, with TRBD1 identical over 7 bases. CDR1 and CDR2 (germline): SGDLS, YYNGEE. V gave up 7 bases and J gave up 4 bases; unmatched junction bases: 4. The CDR3 totals 12 residues. The CDR3: CASSTGAYGYTF. CDR3 sequence (DNA): TGTGCCAGCTCCACAGGGGCCTATGGCTACACCTTC.

The rearrangement uses TRBV30 and TRBJ1-1; no firm D call. V was cut by 2 bases and J by 10 bases, with 14 bases left in between. Germline assignment: CDR1 GTSNPN and CDR2 SVGIG (reference sequence). CDR3 length: 12 residues. CDR3 DNA: TGTGCCTGGAGTCCCCCTAGTAGGGCAGCTTTCTTT. Encoded protein: CAWSPPSRAAFF.

Sample share makes this clone hyperexpanded. The J gene is TRBJ2-5, the V gene TRBV6-8, with 7 bases identical to TRBD1. Germline V gene data show CDR1 as MNHGY and CDR2 as SAAAGT. There are 15 residues in the CDR3. V shed 8 bases and J 4 bases; nucleotides not matched to a gene: 13. The chain's CDR3 is CASRNIQGNTETQYF. In nucleotides, the CDR3 is TGTGCCAGCCGGAACATACAGGGGAATACAGAGACCCAGTACTTC.

For the CDR3, the DNA is TGTGCCATCCTCCGGGACAACACTGAAGCTTTCTTT. Translating it yields CAILRDNTEAFF. The chain couples TRBV19 to TRBJ1-1, with D perhaps TRBD1 (5 bases). Trimming removed 10 bases from V and 2 bases from J, with 11 bases in between. Germline lookup yields CDR1 LNHDA and CDR2 SQIVND (reference sequence). The CDR3 is made up of 12 amino acids. Filled out from reference TRBV19 and TRBJ1-1, the complete variable domain reads DGGITQSPKYLFRKEGQNVTLSCEQNLNHDAMYWYRQDPGQGLRLIYYSQIVNDFQKGDIAEGYSVSREKKESFPLTVTSAQKNPTAFYLCAILRDNTEAFFGQGTRLTVV.